A single sample gave rise to the 23 T cell receptor beta chains below, sequenced in a study of blood T cell repertoires in COVID-19. Only in-frame clones appear in the TCRdb table, and some are missing; sequencing was by immunoSEQ multiplex PCR. The profile shows some 200,000 clones, about nine tenths of them singletons. Sequenced: PBMCs or T cells enriched from blood (not recorded which). The receptors come from a woman aged 25 to 45 who had recovered from COVID-19.

The chain links TRBV5-1 to TRBJ2-3; 8 bases fit TRBD2. Trimming cost V 0 bases and J 3 bases; bases outside gene matches: 6. Germline lookup yields CDR1 SGHRS and CDR2 YFSETQ. This CDR3 is 16 amino acids long. The CDR3 DNA reads TGCGCCAGCAGCTTGGACGGTAGCGGGGCGACAGATACGCAGTATTTT. It yields the protein CASSLDGSGATDTQYF.

The chain is built from TRBV2 and TRBJ2-7, with 11 bases lining up with TRBD2. V lost 6 bases to trimming and J lost 0 bases; unmatched junction nucleotides: 4. The germline V gene encodes CDR1 SNHLY and CDR2 FYNNEI. CDR3 length equals 15 residues. The CDR3 loop reads CASRPGTSGSYEQYF. The CDR3 coding sequence is TGTGCCAGCAGGCCTGGGACTAGCGGCTCCTACGAGCAGTACTTC.

This clone has more than one count but fewer than ten. V usage is TRBV7-8 and J usage is TRBJ2-1; TRBD2 aligns across 11 bases. With 4 bases clipped from V and 3 bases from J, the junction kept 8 bases outside the gene matches. Germline CDR1 and CDR2: SGHVS and FQNEAQ. This CDR3 has 17 amino acids. CDR3 in amino acids: CASSSLELAGGYNEQFF. CDR3 DNA: TGTGCCAGCAGCTCATTAGAGCTAGCGGGAGGCTACAATGAGCAGTTCTTC. Complete variable domain (other parts from reference TRBV7-8 and TRBJ2-1): GAGVSQSPRYKVAKRGQDVALRCDPISGHVSLFWYQQALGQGPEFLTYFQNEAQLDKSGLPSDRFFAERPEGSVSTLKIQRTQQEDSAVYLCASSSLELAGGYNEQFFGPGTRLTVL.

The rearrangement links TRBV30 to TRBJ1-2; a possible D gene is TRBD1 (5 bases). This CDR3 has 14 amino acids. Trimming removed 1 base at V and 4 bases at J, with 13 bases between. Germline lookup yields CDR1 GTSNPN and CDR2 SVGIG (reference sequence). The CDR3 region is CAWSEKGEPYGYTF. CDR3 DNA sequence: TGTGCCTGGAGTGAGAAAGGGGAACCCTATGGCTACACCTTC.

The genes are TRBV9 and TRBJ2-7, with 11 bases that match TRBD2. V lost 4 bases to trimming and J lost 1 base; unmatched junction nucleotides: 13. The CDR3 totals 18 residues. Germline CDR1 reads SGDLS; CDR2 reads YYNGEE. CDR3 loop: CASSPSVGTSGFSYEQYF. The CDR3 coding sequence is TGTGCCAGCAGCCCATCAGTGGGGACTAGCGGTTTTTCCTACGAGCAGTACTTC. Full variable domain (outside the CDR3, taken from reference TRBV9 and TRBJ2-7): DSGVTQTPKHLITATGQRVTLRCSPRSGDLSVYWYQQSLDQGLQFLIQYYNGEERAKGNILERFSAQQFPDLHSELNLSSLELGDSALYFCASSPSVGTSGFSYEQYFGPGTRLTVT.

The gene calls are TRBV11-3 and TRBJ1-6; no reliable D call. V was clipped by 2 bases and J by 9 bases, with 5 bases between them. CDR1 and CDR2 from the germline V gene are SGHNT and YENEEA. The CDR3 runs 12 residues. The DNA for the CDR3 is TGTGCCAGCAGCTTAAGCGGTTCACCCCTCCACTTT. It codes for CASSLSGSPLHF.

This chain joins TRBV7-3 and TRBJ2-7, with 10 positions matching TRBD1. CDR1 and CDR2 (germline): SGHTA, FQGTGA. This CDR3 is 13 amino acids long. Trimming cost V 5 bases and J 6 bases; bases outside gene matches: 4. The CDR3 loop is CASSPRDRGEQYF. The CDR3 DNA is TGTGCCAGCAGCCCCCGGGACAGGGGCGAGCAGTACTTC.

The rearrangement uses TRBV11-2 and TRBJ1-1; D unresolved. CDR1 and CDR2 (germline): SGHAT, FQNNGV. The V end was cut by 2 bases, the J end by 9 bases, with 16 bases between. The CDR3 length is 14 residues. The CDR3 DNA reads as TGTGCCAGCAGCTTACCGGGAAAAAAAATTCAAGCTTTCTTT. It encodes CASSLPGKKIQAFF.

This clone has more than one count but fewer than ten. This chain joins TRBV30 and TRBJ2-7, with D hard to call. This CDR3 comprises 11 residues. V was clipped by 2 bases and J by 6 bases, with 8 bases between them. The germline CDR1 and CDR2 sequences are GTSNPN and SVGIG (reference sequence). The CDR3 nucleotides read TGTGCCTGGAGTTACACAGCCGAGCAGTACTTC. Its translation: CAWSYTAEQYF.

V and J are TRBV7-3 and TRBJ1-1, with 8 nucleotides matching TRBD1. V dropped 5 bases and J dropped 4; count of bases not matched to a gene: 6. This CDR3 contains 14 residues. Per the germline V gene, CDR1 is SGHTA and CDR2 is FQGTGA. The CDR3 is CASSPGQASTEAFF. The CDR3 DNA follows: TGTGCCAGCAGCCCGGGACAGGCGTCCACTGAAGCTTTCTTT.

The rearrangement uses TRBV19 and TRBJ2-3; D may be TRBD2 (5 bases). The CDR3 totals 19 residues. Germline CDR1 LNHDA, CDR2 SQIVND (reference sequence). V lost 3 bases, J lost 0 bases, and 22 bases lay in between. The CDR3 DNA is TGTGCCAGTAGTATGGGGTGGAGCGGCAGGCCCCATAGCACAGATACGCAGTATTTT. It yields the protein CASSMGWSGRPHSTDTQYF. Full variable domain (outside the CDR3, taken from reference TRBV19 and TRBJ2-3): DGGITQSPKYLFRKEGQNVTLSCEQNLNHDAMYWYRQDPGQGLRLIYYSQIVNDFQKGDIAEGYSVSREKKESFPLTVTSAQKNPTAFYLCASSMGWSGRPHSTDTQYFGPGTRLTVL.

The table lists this clone with a few counts. V gene TRBV7-6 combines with J gene TRBJ2-1; 12 bases fit TRBD2. CDR1 and CDR2 (germline): SGHVS, FNYEAQ. J lost 7 bases, V lost 5 bases, and 6 bases had no gene match. CDR3 length: 15 residues. The CDR3 nucleotides read TGTGCCAGCAGCGCATTCCTAGCGGGGGGGAATGAGCAGTTCTTC. Protein sequence: CASSAFLAGGNEQFF.

This clone was observed a few times. This chain joins TRBV11-2 and TRBJ2-7; D is possibly TRBD2 (5 bases). CDR3 size: 14 residues. CDR1 and CDR2 from the germline V gene are SGHAT and FQNNGV. V was cut by 5 bases and J by 1 base, with 12 bases left in between. The CDR3 region has the DNA TGTGCCAGCAGCCCTGGACTTAGATCCTACGAGCAGTACTTC. This translates into CASSPGLRSYEQYF. The full variable domain, completed using reference TRBV11-2 and TRBJ2-7, is EAGVAQSPRYKIIEKRQSVAFWCNPISGHATLYWYQQILGQGPKLLIQFQNNGVVDDSQLPKDRFSAERLKGVDSTLKIQPAKLEDSAVYLCASSPGLRSYEQYFGPGTRLTVT.

In this sample, this clone turned up once. V is TRBV18 and J is TRBJ1-3, with D uncertain. Trimming pared 0 bases from V and 5 bases from J, leaving 23 bases between. Germline CDR1 and CDR2: KGHSH and LQKENI. The CDR3 consists of 19 residues. The CDR3 is CASSPPSLERVKLRNTIYF. The CDR3 nucleotides are TGTGCCAGCTCACCACCGTCACTAGAAAGGGTTAAATTGAGAAACACCATATATTTT. Complete variable domain (other parts from reference TRBV18 and TRBJ1-3): NAGVMQNPRHLVRRRGQEARLRCSPMKGHSHVYWYRQLPEEGLKFMVYLQKENIIDESGMPKERFSAEFPKEGPSILRIQQVVRGDSAAYFCASSPPSLERVKLRNTIYFGEGSWLTVV.

This clone was counted a single time. In DNA, the CDR3 is TGTGCCAGCAGTTTAGAGGGTAACTATGGCTACACCTTC. Amino acids: CASSLEGNYGYTF. This rearrangement joins TRBV27 to TRBJ1-2, with D hard to call. Trimming pared 2 bases from V and 1 base from J, leaving 5 bases between. CDR1 MNHEY and CDR2 SMNVEV come from the germline V gene (reference sequence). The CDR3 is 13 residues long.

The chain links TRBV12-3 or TRBV12-4 to TRBJ1-2, with 8 bases aligning to TRBD1. After removal of 4 bases from V and 12 bases from J, the junction contained 10 bases not matched to a gene. CDR3 length: 13 amino acids. CDR3: CASSYTGQAVNTF. CDR3 nucleotides: TGTGCCAGCAGTTACACGGGACAGGCCGTAAACACCTTC.

This rearrangement joins TRBV14 to TRBJ2-5; 9 bases agree with TRBD1. Germline lookup yields CDR1 SGHDN and CDR2 FVKESK. After removal of 4 bases from V and 6 bases from J, the junction contained 9 bases not matched to a gene. The CDR3 is 15 amino acids. The CDR3 DNA sequence: TGTGCCAGCAGCCTCGGGGACAGGGTGAGAAAGACCCAGTACTTC. Protein: CASSLGDRVRKTQYF.

The J gene is TRBJ1-5, the V gene TRBV19, with TRBD1 identical over 7 bases. CDR3 length equals 13 residues. J lost 5 bases, V lost 6 bases, and 4 bases had no gene match. Germline V gives CDR1 LNHDA, CDR2 SQIVND (reference sequence). As DNA, the CDR3 is TGTGCCAGTAGACAGGGGCTCGATCAGCCCCAGCATTTT. Protein sequence: CASRQGLDQPQHF.

CDR3 DNA: TGTGCCAGCAGCTTAGCTTCCGAGCAGTACTTC. Its protein is CASSLASEQYF. The rearrangement links TRBV11-2 to TRBJ2-7; D remains ambiguous. CDR1 SGHAT and CDR2 FQNNGV come from the germline V gene. The V gene lost 1 base and the J gene lost 6 bases, with 4 bases spanning the gap. The CDR3 contains 11 residues.

The gene calls are TRBV27 and TRBJ1-6, with 10 positions matching TRBD1. Trimming removed 6 bases from V and 6 bases from J; junction bases left unmatched: 2. This CDR3 is 14 amino acids long. Germline values: CDR1 MNHEY, CDR2 SMNVEV (reference sequence). For the CDR3, the DNA is TGTGCCAGCAGGAGGACAGGGGGTAATTCACCCCTCCACTTT. It is translated as CASRRTGGNSPLHF.

This chain links TRBV4-2 with TRBJ2-1, with D possibly being TRBD1 (6 bases). Trimming removed 1 base from V and 5 bases from J, with 9 bases in between. The CDR3 contains 14 residues. Germline values: CDR1 LGHNA, CDR2 YNFKEQ. In nucleotides, the CDR3 is TGTGCCAGCAGCCAAGGAGCAGGGGACAATGAGCAGTTCTTC. This translates into CASSQGAGDNEQFF.

The chain is built from TRBV2 and TRBJ1-4, with 8 bases that match TRBD1. The CDR3 consists of 17 residues. The V segment lost 10 bases and the J segment 0 bases; nucleotides outside the gene matches: 13. CDR1 and CDR2 (germline): SNHLY, FYNNEI. The CDR3 is CAITADRDYATNEKLFF. The CDR3 DNA follows: TGTGCCATCACGGCGGACAGGGATTATGCAACTAATGAAAAACTGTTTTTT.

The chain employs TRBV30 and TRBJ2-2; TRBD2 matches 8 bases. The CDR3 runs 15 residues. CDR1 is GTSNPN, CDR2 SVGIG, per germline (reference sequence). V trimming: 0 bases; J trimming: 5 bases; junction bases outside the gene matches: 5. The CDR3 coding sequence is TGTGCCTGGAGTGTCTATAGCGGGACTACCGGGGAGCTGTTTTTT. Its translation: CAWSVYSGTTGELFF.